This passage covers 29 T cell receptor beta chains from one sample sequenced in a study of blood T cell repertoires in COVID-19. The table came from immunoSEQ multiplex PCR; TCRdb's copy has only in-frame clones and leaves some out. In the table there are around 100,000 clones, roughly four fifths of which are singletons. The sequenced sample consisted of peripheral blood. The receptors originated from a man aged 65 to 85 with acute or convalescent COVID-19.

The CDR3 region has the DNA TGTGCCAGCAGTACCCGGGACAGATACGAGCAGTACTTC. It codes for CASSTRDRYEQYF. The V and J genes are TRBV6-5 and TRBJ2-7; 7 bases are a match to TRBD1. The CDR3 is 13 residues long. Germline trimming cut 5 bases from V and 4 bases from J; bases unmatched to any gene: 5. Germline lookup yields CDR1 MNHEY and CDR2 SVGAGI.

The gene calls are TRBV28 and TRBJ2-7; no reliable D call. The germline V gene encodes CDR1 MDHEN and CDR2 SYDVKM. The CDR3 consists of 14 residues. Between the trimmed V and J ends, which lost 4 bases and 6 bases, there was a span of 16 bases. The CDR3 sequence: CASSSGPSSGEQYF. CDR3 in DNA: TGTGCCAGCAGTTCGGGTCCTTCCTCGGGCGAGCAGTACTTC.

The V gene is TRBV3-1 (or the pseudogene TRBV3-2), the J gene TRBJ2-4; 13 bases match TRBD2. Germline CDR1 is LGHDT and CDR2 is YNNKEL (reference sequence). The CDR3 runs to 13 residues. J was trimmed by 14 bases and V by 6 bases; bases with no gene match: 7. The CDR3 region has the DNA TGTGCCAGCAGTTGGACTAGCGGGAGTGTTGAGTACTTC. It translates to CASSWTSGSVEYF.

The table lists this clone with a few counts. The chain links TRBV6-5 to TRBJ1-5, with D perhaps TRBD1 (6 bases). CDR1 is MNHEY, CDR2 SVGAGI, per germline. V was trimmed by 7 bases and J by 6 bases, leaving 19 bases between them. The CDR3 loop spans 15 amino acids. The CDR3 loop reads CASTRQEGVTQPQHF. The CDR3 DNA reads TGTGCCAGCACCCGACAGGAAGGTGTTACTCAGCCCCAGCATTTT.

The rearrangement joins TRBV12-5 to TRBJ2-3; TRBD2 might be the D (5 bases). This CDR3 comprises 12 residues. Germline V gene data show CDR1 as LGHNT and CDR2 as FRNRAP. CDR3 sequence: CASTGGSDTQYF. The DNA of the CDR3 is TGTGCCTCGACGGGCGGGTCAGATACGCAGTATTTT.

The chain recombines TRBV28 with TRBJ2-3, with a possible D match to TRBD1 (7 bases). Germline-derived CDR1 and CDR2 are MDHEN and SYDVKM. Trimming cost V 8 bases and J 4 bases, with 19 bases left between them. The CDR3 spans 15 residues. The CDR3 region is CASRSRDRLADTQYF. The CDR3 nucleotides are TGTGCCAGCCGCTCCCGGGACAGACTAGCAGATACGCAGTATTTT. Using reference TRBV28 and TRBJ2-3 for the parts outside the CDR3, the full variable domain is DVKVTQSSRYLVKRTGEKVFLECVQDMDHENMFWYRQDPGLGLRLIYFSYDVKMKEKGDIPEGYSVSREKKERFSLILESASTNQTSMYLCASRSRDRLADTQYFGPGTRLTVL.

This chain connects TRBV14 to TRBJ2-5; D is ambiguous. This CDR3 spans 15 amino acids. The V end was cut by 4 bases, the J end by 5 bases, with 17 bases between. Germline V gene sequence: CDR1 SGHDN, CDR2 FVKESK. The CDR3 nucleotides are TGTGCCAGCAGCCCGATGCGAGAAACTTGGGAGACCCAGTACTTC. As protein: CASSPMRETWETQYF.

This clone was found a few times. V is TRBV21-1 and J is TRBJ2-7; the table's D call of TRBD1 was not tested on the DNA. TRBV21-1 is classified as a pseudogene. The CDR3 covers 9 residues. DNA for the CDR3: TGTGCCCGCTGGGCGATGGGGTACTTC. It specifies CARWAMGYF.

The rearrangement uses TRBV6-6 and TRBJ1-4, with D possibly matching TRBD1 (5 bases). The CDR3 has 14 residues. V lost 6 bases and J 8 bases, leaving 16 bases between the germline ends. From germline, CDR1 is MNHNY and CDR2 SVGAGI (reference sequence). The CDR3 protein is CASSPVGPPEKLFF. The CDR3 coding sequence is TGTGCCAGCAGCCCGGTGGGGCCTCCGGAAAAACTGTTTTTT.

The rearrangement joins TRBV9 to TRBJ2-4; 8 nucleotides line up with TRBD2. The ends lost 0 bases at V and 7 bases at J; junction bases unmatched: 9. The CDR3 covers 16 residues. Looked up from germline, CDR1 is SGDLS and CDR2 is YYNGEE. The DNA for the CDR3 is TGTGCCAGCAGCGTAGCCCCCCGGGGGGGAGGGAACATTCAGTACTTC. Translated: CASSVAPRGGGNIQYF.

A remark on this clone: Other DNA sequences of this sample code for an identical CDR3. The chain is built from TRBV28 and TRBJ2-3; D unresolved. CDR1 is MDHEN and CDR2 is SYDVKM in the germline V gene. The V end was cut by 3 bases, the J end by 5 bases, with 24 bases between. The CDR3 spans 18 residues. The CDR3 protein is CASSFSWNAGWQVDTQYF. The CDR3 bases are TGTGCCAGCAGTTTCTCCTGGAACGCAGGTTGGCAGGTAGATACGCAGTATTTT.

The chain has TRBV3-1 (or the pseudogene TRBV3-2) and TRBJ2-7; 10 nucleotides match TRBD2. CDR3 length: 15 residues. With 3 bases clipped from V and 6 bases from J, the junction kept 8 bases outside the gene matches. CDR1 and CDR2 (germline): LGHDT, YNNKEL (reference sequence). The CDR3 DNA sequence: TGTGCCAGCAGCCATTTCACTAGCGGGACGGGCGAGCAGTACTTC. It specifies CASSHFTSGTGEQYF.

CDR3 region: CASSGQLVHEQFF. The CDR3 DNA is TGCGCCAGCAGTGGCCAACTAGTCCATGAGCAGTTCTTC. This chain connects TRBV10-2 to TRBJ2-1; D may be TRBD2 (5 bases). CDR3 size: 13 residues. With 4 bases removed from V and 8 bases from J, the gap between germline ends came to 12 bases. CDR1 and CDR2 from the germline V gene are WSHSY and SAAADI.

This chain connects TRBV5-1 to TRBJ2-2, with D possibly TRBD2 on 5 matching bases. The CDR3 extends over 16 amino acids. Germline V CDR1 and CDR2: SGHRS, YFSETQ. V was trimmed by 2 bases and J by 4 bases, leaving 15 bases between them. The DNA of the CDR3 is TGCGCCAGCAGCTTAATGGCCGCGGCGGGCACCGGGGAGCTGTTTTTT. It translates to CASSLMAAAGTGELFF.

J is TRBJ1-6 and V is TRBV25-1; perhaps TRBD1 as D (5 bases). The CDR3 is 13 amino acids. Trimming removed 6 bases at V and 8 bases at J, with 11 bases between. Germline CDR1 is MGHDK and CDR2 is SYGVNS. The CDR3 bases are TGTGCCAGCAGAAGGGGCACAGATTCACCCCTCCACTTT. This sequence encodes CASRRGTDSPLHF.

This clone was detected only a few times. The V and J genes are TRBV9 and TRBJ1-5; 9 nucleotides match TRBD1. V lost 3 bases, J lost 7 bases, and 5 bases stayed unmatched. Germline CDR1 and CDR2: SGDLS and YYNGEE. The CDR3 spans 14 residues. The CDR3, as DNA: TGTGCCAGCAGCGCACAGGGGGCACTGCAGCCCCAGCATTTT. Translation gives CASSAQGALQPQHF.

J is TRBJ1-1 and V is TRBV7-9; D might be TRBD1 (5 bases). The germline gives CDR1 SEHNR, CDR2 FQNEAQ (reference sequence). CDR3 length: 14 amino acids. Trimming removed 0 bases at V and 1 base at J, with 6 bases between. As DNA, the CDR3 is TGTGCCAGCAGCTTAGCTAGGGGGAACACTGAAGCTTTCTTT. Amino acid sequence: CASSLARGNTEAFF.

This sequence joins TRBV5-1 and TRBJ2-7; D ambiguous. Germline V gene sequence: CDR1 SGHRS, CDR2 YFSETQ. This CDR3 is 14 amino acids long. V shed 0 bases and J shed 3 bases, with 10 bases lying between them. The chain's CDR3 is CASSLDSTFYEQYF. As DNA, the CDR3 is TGCGCCAGCAGCTTGGACAGTACATTCTACGAGCAGTACTTC. Full variable domain (outside the CDR3, taken from reference TRBV5-1 and TRBJ2-7): KAGVTQTPRYLIKTRGQQVTLSCSPISGHRSVSWYQQTPGQGLQFLFEYFSETQRNKGNFPGRFSGRQFSNSRSEMNVSTLELGDSALYLCASSLDSTFYEQYFGPGTRLTVT.

The genes are TRBV5-5 and TRBJ1-1; D is unresolved. Germline V CDR1 and CDR2: SGHKS, YYEKEE (reference sequence). V gave up 4 bases and J gave up 5 bases, with 18 bases separating them. The CDR3 covers 15 residues. As DNA, the CDR3 is TGTGCCAGCAGCCTCAGGCGACCGGGGAGTACTGAAGCTTTCTTT. Translation gives CASSLRRPGSTEAFF.

The chain has TRBV5-1 and TRBJ2-3; maybe TRBD2 (5 bases). The V end was cut by 4 bases, the J end by 6 bases, with 18 bases between. The CDR3 loop spans 15 amino acids. Germline assignment: CDR1 SGHRS and CDR2 YFSETQ. As DNA, the CDR3 is TGCGCCAGCAGCCCCACCGACTACAAGGCGGATACGCAGTATTTT. Protein: CASSPTDYKADTQYF.

This clone was counted once. V is TRBV28 and J is TRBJ2-1, with 10 bases matching TRBD2. V shed 5 bases and J 7 bases; nucleotides not matched to a gene: 8. The germline V gene encodes CDR1 MDHEN and CDR2 SYDVKM. There are 15 residues in the CDR3. The CDR3 protein is CASSQSGGARNEQFF. The CDR3 DNA is TGTGCCAGCAGTCAGAGCGGGGGGGCCCGTAATGAGCAGTTCTTC.

V is TRBV7-6 and J is TRBJ1-4; possible D gene TRBD1, 5 bases. Germline-derived CDR1 and CDR2 are SGHVS and FNYEAQ. Trimming pared 4 bases from V and 3 bases from J, leaving 12 bases between. This CDR3 is 15 amino acids long. This CDR3 is CASSSEGLPNEKLFF. The CDR3 DNA reads TGTGCCAGCAGCTCGGAGGGGTTACCTAATGAAAAACTGTTTTTT. The whole variable domain, remainder taken from reference TRBV7-6 and TRBJ1-4, is GAGVSQSPRYKVTKRGQDVALRCDPISGHVSLYWYRQALGQGPEFLTYFNYEAQQDKSGLPNDRFSAERPEGSISTLTIQRTEQRDSAMYRCASSSEGLPNEKLFFGSGTQLSVL.

V is TRBV28 and J is TRBJ1-4, with 12 bases matching TRBD1. Germline V lookup: CDR1 MDHEN, CDR2 SYDVKM. This CDR3 region has 18 residues. V dropped 6 bases and J dropped 8; count of bases not matched to a gene: 16. CDR3 DNA: TGTGCCAGCAGCACTTCCGGGACAGGGGGCATAATGGGAGAAAAACTGTTTTTT. It is translated as CASSTSGTGGIMGEKLFF.

The chain joins TRBV3-1 (or the pseudogene TRBV3-2) to TRBJ1-4; TRBD1 agrees at 9 bases. Germline CDR1 and CDR2: LGHDT and YNNKEL (reference sequence). The CDR3 runs 17 residues. The J segment lost 6 bases and the V segment lost 1 base, leaving 9 bases of the junction unmatched. The CDR3 DNA reads TGTGCCAGCAGCCAAGTTCTTGGGACAGGGATCGATGAAAAACTGTTTTTT. Its protein is CASSQVLGTGIDEKLFF.

In this sample, this clone turned up a few times. The chain is built from TRBV19 and TRBJ1-6; D ambiguous. V was cut by 4 bases and J by 10 bases, with 8 bases left in between. Germline values: CDR1 LNHDA, CDR2 SQIVND (reference sequence). This CDR3 comprises 12 residues. Written as DNA, the CDR3 is TGTGCCAGTAGTACCTTCCCCTCACCCCTCCACTTT. The encoded protein is CASSTFPSPLHF.

This clone was seen only once. This chain joins TRBV5-1 and TRBJ2-2, with 7 bases aligning to TRBD1. CDR1 and CDR2 from the germline V gene are SGHRS and YFSETQ. There are 13 residues in the CDR3. The V and J ends lost 3 bases and 6 bases, in that order; junction bases with no gene match: 2. CDR3 loop: CASSWGQPGELFF. The CDR3 DNA reads as TGCGCCAGCAGCTGGGGACAGCCCGGGGAGCTGTTTTTT.

V and J are TRBV12-3 or TRBV12-4 and TRBJ1-2; D not certain. The CDR3 is made up of 12 amino acids. Trimming shortened V by 7 bases and J by 6 bases, and 12 bases separated the two germline ends. CDR3: CASTPSVHGYTF. CDR3 sequence (DNA): TGTGCCAGCACCCCCTCGGTCCATGGCTACACCTTC.

This chain uses TRBV5-1 with TRBJ1-2; a possible D gene is TRBD1 (5 bases). This CDR3 region has 15 residues. Germline CDR1 is SGHRS and CDR2 is YFSETQ. V was pared by 1 base and J by 1 base, with 11 bases between. The CDR3 coding sequence is TGCGCCAGCAGCTTGCTAGACAGCGTTAACTATGGCTACACCTTC. Its translation: CASSLLDSVNYGYTF.

V gene TRBV29-1 combines with J gene TRBJ1-1, with a tentative D call TRBD1 (6 bases). The V and J ends lost 0 bases and 4 bases respectively, with 12 bases between them. This CDR3 contains 14 residues. Germline CDR1 and CDR2: SQVTM and ANQGSEA. Here the CDR3 reads CSVEDLGGGTEAFF. The CDR3 DNA is TGCAGCGTTGAAGATCTAGGGGGGGGCACTGAAGCTTTCTTT.